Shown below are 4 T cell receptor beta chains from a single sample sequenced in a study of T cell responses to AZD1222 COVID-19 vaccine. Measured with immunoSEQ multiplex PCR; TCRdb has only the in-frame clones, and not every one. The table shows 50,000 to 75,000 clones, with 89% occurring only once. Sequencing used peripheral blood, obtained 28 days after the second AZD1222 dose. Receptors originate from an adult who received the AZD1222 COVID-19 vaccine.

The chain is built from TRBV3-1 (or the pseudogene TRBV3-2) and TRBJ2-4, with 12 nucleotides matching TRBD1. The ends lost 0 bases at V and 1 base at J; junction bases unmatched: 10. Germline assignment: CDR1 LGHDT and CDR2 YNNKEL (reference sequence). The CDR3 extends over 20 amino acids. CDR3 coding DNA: TGTGCCAGCAGCCAAGATGAACCGGGACAGGGGGCGAGGGCCAAAAACATTCAGTACTTC. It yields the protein CASSQDEPGQGARAKNIQYF.

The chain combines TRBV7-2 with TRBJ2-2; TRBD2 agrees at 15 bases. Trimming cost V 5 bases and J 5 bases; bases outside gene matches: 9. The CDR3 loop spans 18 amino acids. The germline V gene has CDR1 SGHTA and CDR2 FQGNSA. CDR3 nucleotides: TGTGCCAGCAGCCCCCGGACTAGCGGGAGGGGTGGGACCGGGGAGCTGTTTTTT. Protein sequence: CASSPRTSGRGGTGELFF.

The CDR3 here is CASSPGLFGEKLFF. The CDR3 nucleotides are TGTGCCAGCTCACCAGGCCTCTTTGGGGAAAAACTGTTTTTT. The chain employs TRBV18 and TRBJ1-4; the D is unclear. Germline V CDR1 and CDR2: KGHSH, LQKENI. Deletions cut 2 bases from V and 8 bases from J, with 12 bases between. The CDR3 spans 14 residues.

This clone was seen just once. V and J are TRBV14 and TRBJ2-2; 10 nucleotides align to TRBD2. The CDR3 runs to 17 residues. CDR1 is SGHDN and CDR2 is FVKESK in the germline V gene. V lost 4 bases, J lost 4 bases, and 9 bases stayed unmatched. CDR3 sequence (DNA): TGTGCCAGCAGCCCTCCGGGGAGCGGGAGGGCCACCGGGGAGCTGTTTTTT. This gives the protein CASSPPGSGRATGELFF.